Reported below is one TCR beta chain. Original processing notes: Amplified reference gene primers provided the basis for estimating nucleated cell counts. Profiled with immunoSEQ multiplex PCR; TCRdb holds only in-frame clones, not every one. The V and J calls and clone size were taken over from that table, and D and trimming were inferred from the DNA. The repertoire has about 440,000 clones, approximately 90% of them found once; the top ten carry about 4.3%. CDR1 and CDR2 (germline): SGHVS, FQNEAQ. The CDR3 spans 15 residues. V trimming: 5 bases; J trimming: 3 bases; junction bases outside the gene matches: 9. The entry originates in a study of blood T cell repertoires in COVID-19. On the study more broadly: Researchers got acute and convalescent COVID-19 samples from the United States, Italy and Spain. The analysed material was cDNA or gDNA that came from T cells, B-cell-depleted T cells, or PBMCs.

The chain joins TRBV7-8 to TRBJ1-2; 7 bases match TRBD1. This TCR derives from a woman in her twenties or thirties with acute or convalescent COVID-19. What was sequenced was peripheral blood. CDR3: CASSPLRDRYYGYTF. The CDR3 DNA is TGTGCCAGCAGCCCCCTCCGGGACAGATACTATGGCTACACCTTC.